This note documents a single T cell receptor beta chain sequence. What it recognizes is unknown. The sample originates from a study of cytomegalovirus exposure and HLA in healthy donors. This PCR relied on a set of 60 Vbeta primers and 13 Jbeta primers. Measured with immunoSEQ multiplex PCR; TCRdb has only the in-frame clones, and not every one. The listing records about 46,000 clones. All the people who gave samples were healthy bone marrow donors. Germline V lookup: CDR1 KGHSH, CDR2 LQKENI. CDR3 length equals 16 residues. Trimming shortened V by 3 bases and J by 0 bases, and 15 bases separated the two germline ends. Findings of the study overall: The study found most TCR sequences rare, yet found some public TCRs in many donors. What a later analysis showed was that several of the most significant clusters appeared linked to common viral pathogens. The availability of immune exposure information extended only to CMV serostatus.

This TCR came from a woman in her thirties or forties in good health and CMV-seronegative. Material: PBMCs. V usage is TRBV18 and J usage is TRBJ2-7; D is possibly TRBD1 (6 bases). In nucleotides, the CDR3 is TGTGCCAGCTCACCGACCCCGGGACACAACTCCTACGAGCAGTACTTC. It codes for CASSPTPGHNSYEQYF. The variable domain in full, completed from reference TRBV18 and TRBJ2-7, reads NAGVMQNPRHLVRRRGQEARLRCSPMKGHSHVYWYRQLPEEGLKFMVYLQKENIIDESGMPKERFSAEFPKEGPSILRIQQVVRGDSAAYFCASSPTPGHNSYEQYFGPGTRLTVT.